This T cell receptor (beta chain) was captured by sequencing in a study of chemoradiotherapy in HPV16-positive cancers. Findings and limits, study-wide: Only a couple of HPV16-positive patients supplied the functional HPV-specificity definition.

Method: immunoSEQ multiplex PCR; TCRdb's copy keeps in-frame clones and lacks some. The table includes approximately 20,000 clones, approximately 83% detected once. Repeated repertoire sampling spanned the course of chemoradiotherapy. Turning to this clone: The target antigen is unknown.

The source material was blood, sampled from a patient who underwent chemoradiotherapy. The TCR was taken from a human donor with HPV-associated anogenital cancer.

This CDR3 is CASSLEPNTGELFF. The CDR3 DNA reads TGTGCCAGCAGCTTGGAACCGAACACCGGGGAGCTGTTTTTT. The V gene is TRBV25-1, the J gene TRBJ2-2; no definite D call. Deletions cut 6 bases from V and 0 bases from J, with 8 bases between. Per germline, CDR1 MGHDK and CDR2 SYGVNS. The CDR3 has 14 amino acids. The complete variable domain, with remaining parts taken from reference TRBV25-1 and TRBJ2-2, reads EADIYQTPRYLVIGTGKKITLECSQTMGHDKMYWYQQDPGMELHLIHYSYGVNSTEKGDLSSESTVSRIRTEHFPLTLESARPSHTSQYLCASSLEPNTGELFFGEGSRLTVL.